Shown below are 23 T cell receptor beta chains from a single sample sequenced in a study of shared clonotypes between healthy human individuals. CD45RO negativity and positive selection for CCR7 defined naive CD8 cells, a population that excluded terminally differentiated effector memory CD45RA+ cells. Repertoires were generated with immunoSEQ multiplex PCR, while TCRdb's copy carries only in-frame clones and drops some. This table holds 760,000 or so clones, 96% found once. What was sequenced was naive CD8+ T cells sorted from blood. The receptor source for this set is a man aged 30-40 years in good health.

This rearrangement joins TRBV28 to TRBJ2-7; D is unresolved. V was clipped by 4 bases and J by 2 bases, with 12 bases between them. CDR1 is MDHEN and CDR2 is SYDVKM in the germline V gene. The CDR3 length is 14 residues. The CDR3 here is CASSSTDSTYEQYF. The CDR3 coding sequence is TGTGCCAGCAGTTCGACGGATAGTACCTACGAGCAGTACTTC.

A word on this clone: This sample includes further DNA sequences coding for the same CDR3. This chain's CDR3 is CASSGQSYEQYF. In DNA form, the CDR3 reads TGTGCCAGCAGCGGACAGTCCTACGAGCAGTACTTC. The chain joins TRBV11-2 to TRBJ2-7, with TRBD1 as a possible D gene (6 bases). The CDR3 has 12 amino acids. Germline V gene sequence: CDR1 SGHAT, CDR2 FQNNGV. The V and J ends lost 5 bases and 1 base respectively, with 6 bases between them.

V usage is TRBV18 and J usage is TRBJ1-4; TRBD1 matches at 9 bases. The CDR3 length is 15 residues. The junction had 6 bases not matched to a gene; V was cut back by 3 bases and J by 7 bases. The V gene's germline CDR1 is KGHSH and CDR2 LQKENI. CDR3: CASSPTGTGSEKLFF. The CDR3 nucleotides read TGTGCCAGCTCACCTACCGGGACAGGGAGTGAAAAACTGTTTTTT.

J is TRBJ2-7 and V is TRBV5-4; 7 nucleotides align to TRBD2. The CDR3 consists of 15 residues. The V and J ends lost 4 bases and 4 bases, in that order; junction bases with no gene match: 11. Germline CDR1 is SGHNT and CDR2 is YYREEE (reference sequence). CDR3 protein: CASSTSGAGNYEQYF. The DNA of the CDR3 is TGTGCCAGCAGCACCAGCGGGGCGGGAAATTACGAGCAGTACTTC.

V gene TRBV27 combines with J gene TRBJ1-5, with no clear D. The CDR3 is 15 residues long. Trimming took 8 bases from V and 2 from J, leaving 16 bases between them. Germline CDR1 reads MNHEY; CDR2 reads SMNVEV (reference sequence). The CDR3 loop is CASWSEGTGNQPQHF. CDR3 sequence (DNA): TGTGCCAGCTGGTCAGAGGGAACGGGCAATCAGCCCCAGCATTTT.

The CDR3 protein is CASSFAGRANYGYTF. The CDR3 DNA sequence: TGTGCCAGCAGTTTCGCGGGCCGGGCTAACTATGGCTACACCTTC. This sequence joins TRBV27 and TRBJ1-2, with D unclear. This CDR3 contains 15 residues. Germline V gene lookup returns CDR1 MNHEY and CDR2 SMNVEV (reference sequence). Trimming took off 3 bases at V and 0 bases at J, with 11 bases between the two ends.

Comment on this clone: In the same sample, other DNA sequences code for this CDR3. V gene TRBV7-6 combines with J gene TRBJ2-7, with D unresolved. CDR1 is SGHVS, CDR2 FNYEAQ, per germline. The germline V and J ends were trimmed by 6 bases and 0 bases, with 9 bases remaining between them. This CDR3 region has 13 residues. CDR3 sequence (DNA): TGTGCCAGCAGGGCGGAGAGCTCCTACGAGCAGTACTTC. As protein: CASRAESSYEQYF.

The rearrangement joins TRBV5-6 to TRBJ2-3; 12 bases align to TRBD2. Germline CDR1 reads SGHDT; CDR2 reads YYEEEE. Trimming cost V 5 bases and J 3 bases; bases outside gene matches: 13. This CDR3 has 18 amino acids. CDR3 residues: CASRFGLAGSGGTDTQYF. The CDR3 DNA reads as TGTGCCAGCAGATTCGGACTAGCGGGATCGGGGGGAACAGATACGCAGTATTTT.

The chain employs TRBV6-5 and TRBJ2-4; D is undetermined. The CDR3 totals 14 residues. Germline CDR1 reads MNHEY; CDR2 reads SVGAGI. The germline V and J ends were trimmed by 6 bases and 7 bases, with 16 bases remaining between them. Written as DNA, the CDR3 is TGTGCCAGCAGCGGTGGGATTTTAAGGAACATTCAGTACTTC. Protein sequence: CASSGGILRNIQYF.

This sequence joins TRBV6-1 and TRBJ2-7, with TRBD2 matching over 14 bases. The germline V gene has CDR1 MNHNS and CDR2 SASEGT. Germline trimming cut 2 bases from V and 4 bases from J; bases unmatched to any gene: 10. CDR3 length: 18 amino acids. The CDR3 loop reads CASSERGQRTSGRYEQYF. In nucleotides, the CDR3 is TGTGCCAGCAGTGAACGGGGACAGAGGACTAGCGGGAGGTACGAGCAGTACTTC.

This chain uses TRBV19 with TRBJ1-5, with D possibly being TRBD1 (5 bases). The CDR3 extends over 14 amino acids. Trimming removed 3 bases at V and 3 bases at J, with 9 bases between. Germline V gene lookup returns CDR1 LNHDA and CDR2 SQIVND (reference sequence). The CDR3 loop is CASSIWDFNQPQHF. The CDR3 DNA reads as TGTGCCAGTAGTATCTGGGACTTCAATCAGCCCCAGCATTTT.

This rearrangement joins TRBV2 to TRBJ1-4, with D unclear. The CDR3 is 17 residues long. Germline assignment: CDR1 SNHLY and CDR2 FYNNEI. V was cut by 1 base and J by 0 bases, with 12 bases left in between. CDR3 coding DNA: TGTGCCAGCAGTGAAGGACTTCGGGTAGCAACTAATGAAAAACTGTTTTTT. It translates to CASSEGLRVATNEKLFF.

J is TRBJ2-7 and V is TRBV28; TRBD1 matches at 9 bases. From germline, CDR1 is MDHEN and CDR2 SYDVKM. The CDR3 runs to 13 residues. V lost 9 bases and J lost 3; bases outside the gene matches: 6. CDR3 region: CARSVGQGYEQYF. CDR3 nucleotide sequence: TGTGCCAGAAGCGTGGGACAGGGCTACGAGCAGTACTTC.

The genes are TRBV27 and TRBJ2-7, with 14 bases fitting TRBD2. The V gene end was trimmed by 5 bases and the J gene end by 7 bases; junction bases not matched to a gene: 10. The germline V gene encodes CDR1 MNHEY and CDR2 SMNVEV (reference sequence). This CDR3 contains 16 residues. CDR3 DNA sequence: TGTGCCAGCAGTCAACGAGGACTAGCGGGAGGCCGGGAGCAGTACTTC. This encodes CASSQRGLAGGREQYF.

The chain employs TRBV7-9 and TRBJ2-2; D is undetermined. V was cut by 2 bases and J by 3 bases, with 1 base left in between. This CDR3 spans 12 amino acids. Per germline, CDR1 SEHNR and CDR2 FQNEAQ (reference sequence). The CDR3 nucleotides are TGTGCCAGCAGCTTATACACCGGGGAGCTGTTTTTT. Protein: CASSLYTGELFF.

Worth noting for this clone: At the DNA level, this CDR3 is encoded by other sequences in the same sample as well. CDR3 residues: CASSLGRYEQYF. For the CDR3, the DNA is TGTGCCAGCAGCTTGGGCAGATACGAGCAGTACTTC. The chain carries TRBV11-2 and TRBJ2-7; D gene unclear. V lost 3 bases, J lost 4 bases, and 7 bases lay in between. The CDR3 contains 12 residues. The V gene's germline CDR1 is SGHAT and CDR2 FQNNGV. Combining the CDR3 with reference TRBV11-2 and TRBJ2-7 gives the whole variable domain EAGVAQSPRYKIIEKRQSVAFWCNPISGHATLYWYQQILGQGPKLLIQFQNNGVVDDSQLPKDRFSAERLKGVDSTLKIQPAKLEDSAVYLCASSLGRYEQYFGPGTRLTVT.

This clone showed up just once. The chain uses TRBV30 and TRBJ1-1; D is unclear. The germline gives CDR1 GTSNPN, CDR2 SVGIG (reference sequence). The CDR3 length is 14 residues. V lost 0 bases and J 1 base, leaving 9 bases between the germline ends. CDR3 region: CAWSVGLSNTEAFF. DNA for the CDR3: TGTGCCTGGAGTGTCGGGCTATCGAACACTGAAGCTTTCTTT.

The V gene is TRBV15, the J gene TRBJ1-5; D is ambiguous. The ends were cut back, 1 base at V and 6 bases at J, with 7 bases in the middle. The CDR3 length is 13 residues. From germline, CDR1 is LNHNV and CDR2 YYDKDF (reference sequence). The CDR3 region is CATSRVVSQPQHF. CDR3 sequence (DNA): TGTGCCACCAGCAGAGTTGTCTCTCAGCCCCAGCATTTT.

The V gene is TRBV9, the J gene TRBJ2-1; D may be TRBD2 (5 bases). Germline loops: CDR1 SGDLS, CDR2 YYNGEE. CDR3 length: 15 residues. V lost 4 bases and J lost 7, with 18 bases in between. The CDR3 DNA reads as TGTGCCAGCAGCCCCGGGGTGCTCAGTGGGAATGAGCAGTTCTTC. This gives the protein CASSPGVLSGNEQFF.

The gene calls are TRBV7-6 and TRBJ2-2; D is undetermined. In germline, CDR1 is SGHVS, CDR2 FNYEAQ. This CDR3 has 15 amino acids. Trimming removed 3 bases from V and 6 bases from J, with 14 bases in between. DNA of the CDR3: TGTGCCAGCAGCTTTATGGCCCCTTCTTCCGGGGAGCTGTTTTTT. Amino acid sequence: CASSFMAPSSGELFF.

The V call is TRBV7-9, the J call TRBJ2-7; tentatively, D is TRBD1 or TRBD2 (6 bases each). Trimming stripped 5 bases from V and 3 bases from J, with 26 bases between. This CDR3 region has 18 residues. CDR1 SEHNR and CDR2 FQNEAQ come from the germline V gene (reference sequence). The CDR3 loop is CASSPVGGFYGSGYEQYF. DNA for the CDR3: TGTGCCAGCAGCCCGGTAGGGGGGTTTTACGGATCCGGCTACGAGCAGTACTTC.

The rearrangement uses TRBV7-2 and TRBJ2-1, with 13 bases lining up with TRBD2. Germline CDR1 and CDR2: SGHTA and FQGNSA. CDR3 length: 18 residues. Trimming took 5 bases from V and 2 from J; bases not matched to a gene: 9. The CDR3 nucleotides are TGTGCCAGCAGCGGACTAGCGGGAGATAGGTTCGCCTACAATGAGCAGTTCTTC. Translating gives CASSGLAGDRFAYNEQFF.

The V and J genes are TRBV4-1 and TRBJ2-1; 11 bases agree with TRBD2. This CDR3 spans 17 amino acids. Germline V lookup: CDR1 MGHRA, CDR2 YSYEKL. J lost 5 bases, V lost 2 bases, and 8 bases had no gene match. This CDR3 reads CASSQIPGTSGDNEQFF. The CDR3 DNA reads TGCGCCAGCAGCCAAATACCCGGGACTAGCGGCGACAATGAGCAGTTCTTC.